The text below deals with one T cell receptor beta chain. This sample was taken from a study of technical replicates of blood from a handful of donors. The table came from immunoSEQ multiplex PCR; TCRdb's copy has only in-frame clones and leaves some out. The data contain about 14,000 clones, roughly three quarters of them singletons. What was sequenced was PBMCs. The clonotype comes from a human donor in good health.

The CDR3 nucleotides are TGTGCCAGCTCACCCGACGCCAGCGGACAAGAGACCCAGTACTTC. This translates into CASSPDASGQETQYF. This chain links TRBV18 with TRBJ2-5; perhaps TRBD2 as D (5 bases). This CDR3 region has 15 residues. Trimming removed 3 bases from V and 2 bases from J, with 13 bases in between. Per germline, CDR1 KGHSH and CDR2 LQKENI.